These 20 T cell receptor beta chains originate from one sample sequenced in a study of CD8+CD57+ T cells in acquired aplastic anemia. It was genomic DNA that served as the template for profiling TCR beta VDJ and CDR3. TCRdb used MiXCR to reprocess the reads, holding one entry per CDR3 protein. This sample has around 430,000 distinct CDR3 sequences, with approximately 32% found just once. Patients selected for sequencing had displayed CD8+CD57+ cell expansion by flow cytometry. Sequencing used sorted CD4+, CD8+, or CD8+CD57+ T cells (not recorded which) from PBMCs. The receptor set was obtained from a human donor with aplastic anemia.

The chain joins TRBV30 to TRBJ2-5; D remains unclear. V was cut by 2 bases and J by 5 bases, with 6 bases left in between. Germline CDR1 is GTSNPN and CDR2 is SVGIG (reference sequence). There are 11 residues in the CDR3. CDR3 in DNA: TGTGCCTGGAGTTCTGGGGAGACCCAGTACTTC. Translating gives CAWSSGETQYF.

Points on this clonotype: A read error is likely, as this CDR3 ends without the conserved phenylalanine or tryptophan. The chain employs TRBV20-1 and TRBJ2-1, with D maybe TRBD2 (5 bases). Germline CDR1 and CDR2: DFQATT and SNEGSKA (reference sequence). The germline V and J ends were trimmed by 3 bases and 7 bases, with 13 bases remaining between them. The CDR3 loop spans 13 amino acids. In DNA form, the CDR3 reads TGCAGTGCTAGTCGAGACTACCAGAATGAGCAGTTCGTC. Amino acids: CSASRDYQNEQFV.

This clonotype was seen more than once but under ten times. The chain combines TRBV5-6 with TRBJ2-1; a possible D gene is TRBD1 (6 bases). The V end was cut by 4 bases, the J end by 7 bases, with 12 bases between. Germline CDR1 reads SGHDT; CDR2 reads YYEEEE. The CDR3 is 13 residues long. The CDR3 loop is CASSRRQVNEQFF. CDR3 nucleotide sequence: TGTGCCAGCAGCCGGCGACAGGTTAATGAGCAGTTCTTC.

This clonotype was recorded at least ten times. The J gene is TRBJ1-2, the V gene TRBV2; D remains ambiguous. In germline, CDR1 is SNHLY, CDR2 FYNNEI. V was cut by 1 base and J by 4 bases, with 7 bases left in between. The CDR3 loop spans 13 amino acids. The CDR3 region has the DNA TGTGCCAGCAGTGAAGGGGTTAGCTATGGCTACACCTTC. This gives the protein CASSEGVSYGYTF.

This clonotype was seen repeatedly, ten times or more. The chain uses TRBV20-1 and TRBJ1-2, with D possibly being TRBD1 (5 bases). The CDR3 totals 15 residues. Trimming took 6 bases from V and 1 from J, leaving 18 bases between them. In germline, CDR1 is DFQATT, CDR2 SNEGSKA (reference sequence). The CDR3 sequence is CSAELEGRRNYGYTF. DNA for the CDR3: TGCAGTGCGGAGCTTGAGGGACGGCGTAACTATGGCTACACCTTC.

This chain joins TRBV6-5 and TRBJ2-5; D remains unclear. The CDR3 totals 13 residues. V dropped 6 bases and J dropped 5 bases, with 13 bases sitting between them. In germline, CDR1 is MNHEY, CDR2 SVGAGI. The CDR3 DNA reads TGTGCCAGCAGGAGGAGTGGGTTGGAGACCCAGTACTTC. This gives the protein CASRRSGLETQYF.

The sample holds a few counts of this clonotype. The chain combines TRBV20-1 with TRBJ2-2; 14 nucleotides align to TRBD2. The junction had 7 bases not matched to a gene; V was cut back by 6 bases and J by 4 bases. The CDR3 spans 16 residues. Germline loops: CDR1 DFQATT, CDR2 SNEGSKA (reference sequence). For the CDR3, the DNA is TGCAGTGCAAGGACTAGCGGGAGGATCGGCACCGGGGAGCTGTTTTTT. Its translation: CSARTSGRIGTGELFF.

There are many counts of this clonotype. The chain couples TRBV2 to TRBJ1-3; D is unresolved. The CDR3 contains 12 residues. The V and J ends lost 7 bases and 1 base respectively, with 5 bases between them. Germline CDR1 SNHLY, CDR2 FYNNEI. In DNA form, the CDR3 reads TGTGCCAGCACCGGGTCTGGAAACACCATATATTTT. Amino acids: CASTGSGNTIYF.

This clonotype was counted ten times or more. The chain joins TRBV10-1 to TRBJ2-7; possible D gene TRBD1, 5 bases. V was cut by 8 bases and J by 4 bases, with 9 bases left in between. Germline V gene lookup returns CDR1 WNHNN and CDR2 SYGVQD (reference sequence). CDR3 length: 11 amino acids. CDR3 protein: CASPKGYEQYF. In DNA form, the CDR3 reads TGCGCCAGCCCAAAGGGGTACGAGCAGTACTTC.

The chain recombines TRBV25-1 with TRBJ1-1; 9 nucleotides align to TRBD1. V was pared by 4 bases and J by 4 bases, with 13 bases of the junction left unmatched. CDR3 length: 17 amino acids. From germline, CDR1 is MGHDK and CDR2 SYGVNS. CDR3 residues: CASSVKTGGQGSTEAFF. The CDR3 DNA follows: TGTGCCAGCAGTGTTAAGACAGGGGGACAGGGAAGCACTGAAGCTTTCTTT.

The genes are TRBV24-1 and TRBJ2-5; no clear D gene. Looked up from germline, CDR1 is KGHDR and CDR2 is SFDVKD. The CDR3 is 17 amino acids. Trimming took 4 bases from V and 1 from J, leaving 18 bases between them. The CDR3 sequence: CATSESSRGIFQETQYF. The CDR3 DNA follows: TGTGCCACCAGTGAAAGCTCCAGAGGCATATTCCAAGAGACCCAGTACTTC.

In this sample, this clonotype turned up a few times. Written as DNA, the CDR3 is TGTGCCAGCAGCTCCCTTAAGGCACTAGCGGGTGGAGATACGCAGTATTTT. Encoded protein: CASSSLKALAGGDTQYF. The rearrangement uses TRBV7-6 and TRBJ2-3; the match to TRBD2 covers 9 bases. Germline assignment: CDR1 SGHVS and CDR2 FNYEAQ. With V trimmed by 4 bases and J by 5 bases, 13 bases remained unmatched. CDR3 size: 17 residues.

This clonotype showed up many times. The chain employs TRBV7-2 and TRBJ1-5, with unresolved D. This CDR3 has 13 amino acids. Germline assignment: CDR1 SGHTA and CDR2 FQGNSA. Trimming removed 1 base from V and 8 bases from J, with 9 bases in between. For the CDR3, the DNA is TGTGCCAGCAGCTTAGGGATGTCTGAGCCCCAGCATTTT. Translation gives CASSLGMSEPQHF.

The rearrangement joins TRBV20-1 to TRBJ2-7; 9 bases align to TRBD1. V shed 2 bases, J shed 2 bases, and the junction held 7 bases outside the gene matches. This CDR3 contains 15 residues. The germline CDR1 and CDR2 sequences are DFQATT and SNEGSKA (reference sequence). CDR3 residues: CSARNPDRGPYEQYF. The CDR3 region has the DNA TGCAGTGCTAGAAACCCGGACAGGGGCCCCTACGAGCAGTACTTC.

The chain uses TRBV11-2 and TRBJ2-1; D remains unclear. The CDR3 consists of 14 residues. Deletions cut 1 base from V and 4 bases from J, with 8 bases between. Germline values: CDR1 SGHAT, CDR2 FQNNGV. The CDR3 loop is CASSLGWVYNEQFF. The CDR3 nucleotides are TGTGCCAGCAGCTTAGGATGGGTTTACAATGAGCAGTTCTTC.

The CDR3 region is CSVEPLGNEQFF. CDR3 sequence (DNA): TGCAGCGTTGAACCCCTTGGCAATGAGCAGTTCTTC. The V gene is TRBV29-1, the J gene TRBJ2-1; D is unclear. The CDR3 totals 12 residues. V shed 2 bases and J shed 6 bases, with 8 bases lying between them. The germline V gene encodes CDR1 SQVTM and CDR2 ANQGSEA.

This clonotype occurred many times. The genes are TRBV7-2 and TRBJ1-2; no clear D gene. The CDR3 spans 11 residues. V shed 2 bases and J shed 4 bases, with 2 bases lying between them. Per the germline V gene, CDR1 is SGHTA and CDR2 is FQGNSA. CDR3 coding DNA: TGTGCCAGCAGCTTACTCTATGGCTACACCTTC. Protein: CASSLLYGYTF.

The table lists this clonotype with many counts. The chain is built from TRBV19 and TRBJ1-3, with 8 bases fitting TRBD1. The CDR3 covers 15 residues. Trimming cost V 4 bases and J 0 bases; bases outside gene matches: 2. Germline V gives CDR1 LNHDA, CDR2 SQIVND (reference sequence). The chain's CDR3 is CASSTGQGSGNTIYF. CDR3 coding DNA: TGTGCCAGTAGTACCGGACAGGGCTCTGGAAACACCATATATTTT. The whole variable domain, filled in from reference TRBV19 and TRBJ1-3, reads DGGITQSPKYLFRKEGQNVTLSCEQNLNHDAMYWYRQDPGQGLRLIYYSQIVNDFQKGDIAEGYSVSREKKESFPLTVTSAQKNPTAFYLCASSTGQGSGNTIYFGEGSWLTVV.

This clonotype was counted only a few times. J is TRBJ2-7 and V is TRBV10-3; no firm D call. The CDR3 sequence is 14 residues long. The V end was cut by 10 bases, the J end by 6 bases, with 22 bases between. Germline values: CDR1 ENHRY, CDR2 SYGVKD. This chain's CDR3 is CASILAAPPGEQYF. CDR3 DNA: TGTGCCAGCATTCTCGCCGCCCCGCCGGGCGAGCAGTACTTC.

The gene calls are TRBV6-5 and TRBJ2-7; 7 bases map to TRBD2. Germline CDR1 reads MNHEY; CDR2 reads SVGAGI. With V trimmed by 4 bases and J by 2 bases, 5 bases remained unmatched. The CDR3 runs to 14 residues. In nucleotides, the CDR3 is TGTGCCAGCAGTTCCTTTGGGGGGGCCTACGAGCAGTACTTC. Its translation: CASSSFGGAYEQYF.